These T cell receptor beta chains were read from a single sample in a study of T cell repertoires in cytomegalovirus infection. The antigens for these receptors are not known. A single record per CDR3 protein comes from TCRdb applying MiXCR to the reads. In the table there are about 920,000 distinct CDR3 sequences, 31% of which are singletons. Sequencing was performed on cultured CD8+ T cells from PBMCs, taken from culture after CMV antigen stimulation. Receptors were obtained from a human donor in good health (CMV status not recorded). Some clones in this sample may be carry-over from other donors' samples. Each CDR3 is given with its conserved first and last residue. D genes are given only for firm matches. Not all rows give a size; the values are once, few, many and, for expanded clones, a class.

J gene | clone size | D gene | V gene | CDR3 protein | CDR3 DNA
TRBJ1-5 | NA | NA | TRBV27 | CASSSGLDQPQHF | TGTGCCAGCAGTTCAGGCTTGGATCAGCCCCAGCATTTT
TRBJ2-4 | NA | NA | TRBV6-1 | CASSERGAAKNIQYF | TGTGCCAGCAGTGAACGGGGGGCTGCCAAAAACATTCAGTACTTC
TRBJ1-5 | few | NA | TRBV19 | CAGGKDSNSNQPQHF | TGTGCCGGGGGAAAGGACAGCAATAGCAATCAGCCCCAGCATTTT
TRBJ1-5 | NA | TRBD1 | TRBV29-1 | CSVVQGLSNQPQHF | TGCAGCGTTGTACAGGGGTTGAGCAATCAGCCCCAGCATTTT
TRBJ2-1 | few | TRBD2 | TRBV4-1 | CASSQRKDQRGLYNEQFF | TGCGCCAGCAGCCAGAGGAAGGACCAGCGGGGGTTATACAATGAGCAGTTCTTC
TRBJ2-7 | few | NA | TRBV29-1 | CSVEDAFARGEEQYF | TGCAGCGTTGAAGATGCGTTCGCCAGGGGAGAAGAGCAGTACTTC
TRBJ1-2 | NA | TRBD1 | TRBV19 | CASSMSPTGGYGYTF | TGTGCCAGTAGTATGTCTCCCACAGGGGGCTATGGCTACACCTTC
TRBJ2-3 | many | NA | TRBV7-2 | CASSSLARRTDTQYF | TGTGCCAGCAGCTCACTAGCTCGGCGAACAGATACGCAGTATTTT
TRBJ1-6 | NA | NA | TRBV6-5 | CASSYSGDFYNSPLHF | TGTGCCAGCAGTTACTCGGGAGATTTCTATAATTCACCCCTCCACTTT
TRBJ2-1 | few | TRBD2 | TRBV20-1 | CSASTSGGAGEQFF | TGCAGTGCCTCGACTAGCGGGGGGGCCGGGGAGCAGTTCTTC
TRBJ1-1 | NA | TRBD1 | TRBV2 | CASRTGEAFF | TGTGCCAGCAGGACAGGGGAAGCTTTCTTT